Shown below are 8 T cell receptor beta chains from a single sample sequenced in a study of shared clonotypes between healthy human individuals. Sequencing was performed with immunoSEQ multiplex PCR; in TCRdb, only in-frame clones are kept and a portion is missing. The table lists over a million clones, roughly 96% of them singletons, with over 1% in the top ten. Source material: naive CD4+ T cells sorted from blood. The sample's subset: CD45RA+ positively selected. The receptors were gathered from a man between 25 and 39 years old in good health.

This chain connects TRBV28 to TRBJ1-5; D is perhaps TRBD1 (6 bases). Trimming pared 6 bases from V and 4 bases from J, leaving 13 bases between. This CDR3 contains 14 residues. Germline CDR1 is MDHEN and CDR2 is SYDVKM. In DNA, the CDR3 is TGTGCCAGCAGGAGGGGACACCCGAATCAGCCCCAGCATTTT. Its translation is CASRRGHPNQPQHF.

The CDR3: CASSLALGVANEQFF. The CDR3 DNA follows: TGTGCCAGCAGCTTAGCACTGGGTGTAGCAAATGAGCAGTTCTTC. V is TRBV11-2 and J is TRBJ2-1; D unresolved. The CDR3 has 15 residues. V was cut by 1 base and J by 7 bases, with 14 bases left in between. CDR1 is SGHAT and CDR2 is FQNNGV in the germline V gene. Based on the CDR3 plus reference TRBV11-2 and TRBJ2-1, the full variable domain is EAGVAQSPRYKIIEKRQSVAFWCNPISGHATLYWYQQILGQGPKLLIQFQNNGVVDDSQLPKDRFSAERLKGVDSTLKIQPAKLEDSAVYLCASSLALGVANEQFFGPGTRLTVL.

J is TRBJ2-7 and V is TRBV19, with unresolved D. Trimming took off 5 bases at V and 6 bases at J, with 14 bases between the two ends. Germline V gene sequence: CDR1 LNHDA, CDR2 SQIVND (reference sequence). CDR3 length: 13 amino acids. The CDR3 DNA sequence: TGTGCCAGTAGTGCGAATTACGTCGGCGAGCAGTACTTC. It encodes CASSANYVGEQYF.

The V call is TRBV5-1, the J call TRBJ2-7; D might be TRBD1 or TRBD2, each matching 5 bases. The CDR3 contains 15 residues. The V gene's germline CDR1 is SGHRS and CDR2 YFSETQ. Trimming took 4 bases from V and 0 from J, leaving 14 bases between them. As DNA, the CDR3 is TGCGCCAGCAGCAGAGAGGGGCAGCGCTCCTACGAGCAGTACTTC. Translating it yields CASSREGQRSYEQYF.

This clone was seen only once. The genes are TRBV5-1 and TRBJ2-3; 10 bases fit TRBD2. This CDR3 is 18 amino acids long. The germline CDR1 and CDR2 sequences are SGHRS and YFSETQ. V dropped 1 base and J dropped 2; count of bases not matched to a gene: 10. This chain's CDR3 is CASSLRSGRALATDTQYF. The CDR3 DNA follows: TGCGCCAGCAGCTTGAGGAGCGGGAGGGCCTTGGCCACAGATACGCAGTATTTT. Combining the CDR3 with reference TRBV5-1 and TRBJ2-3 gives the whole variable domain KAGVTQTPRYLIKTRGQQVTLSCSPISGHRSVSWYQQTPGQGLQFLFEYFSETQRNKGNFPGRFSGRQFSNSRSEMNVSTLELGDSALYLCASSLRSGRALATDTQYFGPGTRLTVL.

CDR3: CASSSWGVFPYEQYF. The CDR3 bases are TGTGCCAGCAGCTCCTGGGGGGTTTTCCCCTACGAGCAGTACTTC. This chain uses TRBV7-9 with TRBJ2-7; possibly TRBD2 for D (6 bases). This CDR3 is 15 amino acids long. V was cut by 4 bases and J by 2 bases, with 15 bases left in between. CDR1 SEHNR and CDR2 FQNEAQ come from the germline V gene (reference sequence).

This clone was detected once. V and J are TRBV11-2 and TRBJ1-1; TRBD1 matches at 8 bases. Germline lookup yields CDR1 SGHAT and CDR2 FQNNGV. V trimming: 3 bases; J trimming: 5 bases; junction bases outside the gene matches: 11. The CDR3 consists of 16 residues. The CDR3 spells CASSFVSGQGGTEAFF. The CDR3 DNA follows: TGTGCCAGCAGCTTTGTTAGTGGACAGGGTGGGACTGAAGCTTTCTTT.

J is TRBJ2-7 and V is TRBV14; 11 nucleotides line up with TRBD2. The V gene's germline CDR1 is SGHDN and CDR2 FVKESK. V lost 4 bases, J lost 5 bases, and 7 bases stayed unmatched. The CDR3 has 15 residues. CDR3 sequence: CASSPRLAGINEQYF. The CDR3, as DNA: TGTGCCAGCAGCCCTAGACTAGCGGGAATCAACGAGCAGTACTTC. Based on the CDR3 plus reference TRBV14 and TRBJ2-7, the full variable domain is EAGVTQFPSHSVIEKGQTVTLRCDPISGHDNLYWYRRVMGKEIKFLLHFVKESKQDESGMPNNRFLAERTGGTYSTLKVQPAELEDSGVYFCASSPRLAGINEQYFGPGTRLTVT.